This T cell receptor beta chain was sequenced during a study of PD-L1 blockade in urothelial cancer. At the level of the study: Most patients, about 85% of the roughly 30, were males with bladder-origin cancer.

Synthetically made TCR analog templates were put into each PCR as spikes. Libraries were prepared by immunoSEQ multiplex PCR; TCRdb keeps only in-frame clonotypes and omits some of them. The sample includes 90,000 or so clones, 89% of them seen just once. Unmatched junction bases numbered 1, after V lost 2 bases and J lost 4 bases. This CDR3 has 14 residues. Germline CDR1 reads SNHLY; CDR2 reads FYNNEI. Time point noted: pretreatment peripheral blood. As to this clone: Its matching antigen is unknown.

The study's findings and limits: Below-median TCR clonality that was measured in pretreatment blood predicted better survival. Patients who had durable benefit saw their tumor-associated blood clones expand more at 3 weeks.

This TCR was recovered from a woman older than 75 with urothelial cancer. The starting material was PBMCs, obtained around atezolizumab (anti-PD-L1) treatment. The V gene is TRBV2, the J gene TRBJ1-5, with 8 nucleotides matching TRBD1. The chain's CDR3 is CASSERQGNQPQHF. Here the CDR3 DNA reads TGTGCCAGCAGTGAACGACAGGGGAATCAGCCCCAGCATTTT.